This TCR beta chain is from a study of blood T cell repertoires in COVID-19. Looking at the study overall: The United States, Italy and Spain supplied acute and convalescent COVID-19 samples. T cells, B-cell-depleted T cells, or PBMCs provided the cDNA or gDNA that served as material.

By sample fraction, this clone is medium-sized. Source study methods: Amplified reference gene primers provided the basis for estimating nucleated cell counts. Assay: immunoSEQ multiplex PCR; the TCRdb copy retains only in-frame clones and omits some. That table is the source of V, J and clone size, and D and trimming were worked out from the DNA. Of more than 85,000 clones detected, about 87% appear once; the ten largest clones hold approximately 2.9%. Germline V gene lookup returns CDR1 MGHRA and CDR2 YSYEKL. V dropped 1 base and J dropped 5 bases, with 11 bases sitting between them. CDR3 size: 15 residues.

The sample comprised peripheral blood. V and J are TRBV4-1 and TRBJ1-4, with D perhaps matching TRBD1 (5 bases). The sequence came from a man aged 50-60 years with active or convalescent COVID-19. CDR3 nucleotide sequence: TGCGCCAGCAGCCAAGTGCGGGGCTTCAATGAAAAACTGTTTTTT. Translation gives CASSQVRGFNEKLFF.